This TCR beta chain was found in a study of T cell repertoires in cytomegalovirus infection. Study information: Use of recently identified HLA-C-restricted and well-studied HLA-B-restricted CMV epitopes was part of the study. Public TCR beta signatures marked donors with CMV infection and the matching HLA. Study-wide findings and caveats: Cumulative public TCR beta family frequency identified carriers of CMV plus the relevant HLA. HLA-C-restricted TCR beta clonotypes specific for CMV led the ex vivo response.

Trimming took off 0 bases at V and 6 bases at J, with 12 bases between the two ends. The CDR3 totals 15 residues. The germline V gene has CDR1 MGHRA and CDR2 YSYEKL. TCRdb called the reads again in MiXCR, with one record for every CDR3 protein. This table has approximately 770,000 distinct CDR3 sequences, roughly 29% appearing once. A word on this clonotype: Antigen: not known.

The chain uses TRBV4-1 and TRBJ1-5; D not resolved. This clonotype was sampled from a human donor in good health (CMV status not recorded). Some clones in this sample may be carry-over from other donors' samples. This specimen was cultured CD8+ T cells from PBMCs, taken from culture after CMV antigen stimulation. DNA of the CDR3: TGCGCCAGCAGCCAAGACATGGCATTCGCTCAGCCCCAGCATTTT. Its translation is CASSQDMAFAQPQHF.